This T cell receptor beta chain was captured in a study of OX40 agonist ivuxolimab in advanced cancers. About this clone: Its antigen is still unknown.

V gave up 1 base and J gave up 0 bases; unmatched junction bases: 2. The CDR3 consists of 15 residues. The V gene's germline CDR1 is SGHRS and CDR2 YFSETQ. Study outcomes and limitations: Some nonresponders additionally presented with little normalized T-cell clonal expansion. Among the least clonally expanded were partial responders at 0.1-3.0 mg/kg.

Sequencing was performed with immunoSEQ multiplex PCR; in TCRdb, only in-frame clones are kept and a portion is missing. The data contain approximately 74,000 clones, over 85% of them singletons. This clonotype was sampled from an adult with an advanced solid tumor such as melanoma, head and neck, liver or kidney cancer. The source material was CD4+ or CD8+ T cells sorted from blood, sampled in a trial of the OX40 agonist ivuxolimab. The chain couples TRBV5-1 to TRBJ2-7, with 9 bases fitting TRBD2. This chain's CDR3 is CASSLSSGNSYEQYF. The CDR3 nucleotides read TGCGCCAGCAGCTTGTCTAGCGGGAACTCCTACGAGCAGTACTTC. Full variable domain (remainder filled in from reference TRBV5-1 and TRBJ2-7): KAGVTQTPRYLIKTRGQQVTLSCSPISGHRSVSWYQQTPGQGLQFLFEYFSETQRNKGNFPGRFSGRQFSNSRSEMNVSTLELGDSALYLCASSLSSGNSYEQYFGPGTRLTVT.